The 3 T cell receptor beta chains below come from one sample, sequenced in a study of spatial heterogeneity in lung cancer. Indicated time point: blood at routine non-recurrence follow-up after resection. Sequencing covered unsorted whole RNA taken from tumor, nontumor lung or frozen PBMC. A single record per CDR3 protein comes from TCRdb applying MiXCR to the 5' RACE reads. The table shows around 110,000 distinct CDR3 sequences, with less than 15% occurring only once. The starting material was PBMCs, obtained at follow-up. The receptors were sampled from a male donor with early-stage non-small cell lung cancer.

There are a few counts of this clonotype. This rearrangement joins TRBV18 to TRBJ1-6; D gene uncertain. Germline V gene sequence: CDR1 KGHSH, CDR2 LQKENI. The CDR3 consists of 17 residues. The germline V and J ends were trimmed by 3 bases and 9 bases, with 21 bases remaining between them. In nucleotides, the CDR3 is TGTGCCAGCTCACCTCAAGCCCTCGGCAGTCGAAGTTCACCCCTCCACTTT. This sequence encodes CASSPQALGSRSSPLHF.

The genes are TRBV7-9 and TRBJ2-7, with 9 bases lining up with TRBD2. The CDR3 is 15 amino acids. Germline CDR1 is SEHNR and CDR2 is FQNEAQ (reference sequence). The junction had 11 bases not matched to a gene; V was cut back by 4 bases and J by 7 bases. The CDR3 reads CASSSSGAAVWEQYF. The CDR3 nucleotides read TGTGCCAGCAGCTCTAGCGGGGCCGCGGTTTGGGAGCAGTACTTC.

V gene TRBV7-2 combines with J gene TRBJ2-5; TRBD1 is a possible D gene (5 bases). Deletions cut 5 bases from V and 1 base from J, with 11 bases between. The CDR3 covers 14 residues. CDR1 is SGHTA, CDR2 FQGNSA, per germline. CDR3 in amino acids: CASSVGLGQETQYF. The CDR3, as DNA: TGTGCCAGCAGCGTGGGGCTTGGCCAAGAGACCCAGTACTTC.